The rows below give T cell receptor beta chains drawn from one sample of a study of long-term antiretroviral therapy in people with HIV. TCRdb keeps only in-frame clones here, not all; method: immunoSEQ multiplex PCR. The sample yields about 15,000 clones, around four fifths seen once. The sequencing here drew on unsorted PBMCs, taken about 2.6 years before starting antiretroviral therapy. All receptors derive from a woman between 45 and 65 years old with HIV. Both conserved end residues are part of each CDR3. The D gene is left open where the match is weak. Only part of the rows carry a size: once, few, many, or a class if the clone is expanded.

clone_size: -
d_call: -
j_call: TRBJ2-3
v_call: TRBV27
cdr3_nt: TGTGCCAGCAGTTTCCGGGGGGCCTTCACAGATACGCAGTATTTT
cdr3_aa: CASSFRGAFTDTQYF

clone_size: -
d_call: -
j_call: TRBJ2-5
v_call: TRBV7-8
cdr3_nt: TGTGCCAGCACGTCCCATTTGATGGAGACCCAGTACTTC
cdr3_aa: CASTSHLMETQYF

clone_size: once
d_call: TRBD2
j_call: TRBJ2-5
v_call: TRBV5-1
cdr3_nt: TGCGCCAGCAGCACGGCCGGGACTAGCGGGGAGACCCAGTACTTC
cdr3_aa: CASSTAGTSGETQYF

clone_size: -
d_call: -
j_call: TRBJ1-5
v_call: TRBV9
cdr3_nt: TGTGCCAGCAGCGCTTTCGGGGAGGGAGGTCAGCCCCAGCATTTT
cdr3_aa: CASSAFGEGGQPQHF

clone_size: once
d_call: -
j_call: TRBJ1-4
v_call: TRBV30
cdr3_nt: TGTGCCTGGGGGCGGGACAAGGAAAAACTGTTTTTT
cdr3_aa: CAWGRDKEKLFF

clone_size: -
d_call: -
j_call: TRBJ1-2
v_call: TRBV28
cdr3_nt: TGTGCCAGCAGTTTGGGCAGGGCCTTTAACTATGGCTACACCTTC
cdr3_aa: CASSLGRAFNYGYTF

clone_size: -
d_call: TRBD1
j_call: TRBJ1-2
v_call: TRBV25-1
cdr3_nt: TGTGCCAGCAGTGGCCAGGGGGCGGCCGACGGCTACACCTTC
cdr3_aa: CASSGQGAADGYTF

clone_size: few
d_call: -
j_call: TRBJ1-5
v_call: TRBV9
cdr3_nt: TGTGCCAGCAGCACTGACTGGGGGGATCAGCCCCAGCATTTT
cdr3_aa: CASSTDWGDQPQHF

clone_size: -
d_call: -
j_call: TRBJ2-7
v_call: TRBV6-5
cdr3_nt: TGTGCCAGCAGTTACTCGCAGGGCAGTTCAACCTACGAGCAGTACTTC
cdr3_aa: CASSYSQGSSTYEQYF

clone_size: few
d_call: -
j_call: TRBJ2-5
v_call: TRBV6-6
cdr3_nt: TGTGCCAGCAGTTACGTGGAACAAGGTACCCAGTACTTC
cdr3_aa: CASSYVEQGTQYF

clone_size: -
d_call: -
j_call: TRBJ1-5
v_call: TRBV19
cdr3_nt: TGTGCCAGTAGTGCCGGGGCGGGTCAGCCCCAGCATTTT
cdr3_aa: CASSAGAGQPQHF

clone_size: -
d_call: -
j_call: TRBJ1-2
v_call: TRBV29-1
cdr3_nt: TGCAGCGTTGCGGCCCGAAACAGGGATTATGGCTACACCTTC
cdr3_aa: CSVAARNRDYGYTF

clone_size: -
d_call: -
j_call: TRBJ1-4
v_call: TRBV5-1
cdr3_nt: TGCGCCAGCAGCTGGCTCCGAGGGGACACGGGTACCGCAACTAATGAAAAACTGTTTTTT
cdr3_aa: CASSWLRGDTGTATNEKLFF

clone_size: few
d_call: -
j_call: TRBJ1-2
v_call: TRBV30
cdr3_nt: TGTGCCTGCATCTGGGGGAAAGGCTACACCTTC
cdr3_aa: CACIWGKGYTF

clone_size: -
d_call: TRBD1
j_call: TRBJ1-1
v_call: TRBV29-1
cdr3_nt: TGCAGCGTTCGAGGGGGGCAGGGGGCGAACACTGAAGCTTTCTTT
cdr3_aa: CSVRGGQGANTEAFF

clone_size: -
d_call: -
j_call: TRBJ2-5
v_call: TRBV5-1
cdr3_nt: TGCGCCAGCAGCTTGGTGGGGCATCGCGAAGAGACCCAGTACTTC
cdr3_aa: CASSLVGHREETQYF

clone_size: -
d_call: TRBD2
j_call: TRBJ2-7
v_call: TRBV15
cdr3_nt: TGTGCCACCAGCAGACCGGGACTAGAAGCCATTTACGAGCAGTACTTC
cdr3_aa: CATSRPGLEAIYEQYF

clone_size: once
d_call: TRBD2
j_call: TRBJ2-2
v_call: TRBV5-1
cdr3_nt: TGCGCCAGCAGCCGGGAGGCACCAACGAACACCGGGGAGCTGTTTTTT
cdr3_aa: CASSREAPTNTGELFF

clone_size: -
d_call: -
j_call: TRBJ2-7
v_call: TRBV6-5
cdr3_nt: TGTGCCAGCAGTTACGGTATTTGGGCAGGGAGCCACGAGCAGTACTTC
cdr3_aa: CASSYGIWAGSHEQYF

clone_size: few
d_call: TRBD1
j_call: TRBJ1-5
v_call: TRBV28
cdr3_nt: TGTGCCAGCAGGTGGGGGACAGATAGCAATCAGCCCCAGCATTTT
cdr3_aa: CASRWGTDSNQPQHF

clone_size: -
d_call: -
j_call: TRBJ2-3
v_call: TRBV6-1
cdr3_nt: TGTGCCAGCAGTGAAGATCGAGTAAGGCTTTCGGATACGCAGTATTTT
cdr3_aa: CASSEDRVRLSDTQYF

clone_size: -
d_call: -
j_call: TRBJ1-1
v_call: TRBV5-1
cdr3_nt: TGCGCCAGCGATTCCGGCGGAAAGAACACTGAAGCTTTCTTT
cdr3_aa: CASDSGGKNTEAFF